The 24 T cell receptor beta chains below were found in one sample sequenced in a study of OX40 agonist ivuxolimab in advanced cancers. Libraries were built with the immunoSEQ multiplex PCR assay. Not all clones reach the TCRdb copy of this immuneACCESS table, which keeps in-frame sequences only. Checked studies attribute under half of the gap to unresolved V genes and leave the rest unexplained. In this sample the table shows roughly 60,000 clones, about 94% of which occur a single time. Around 19% of the sample goes to the ten largest clones. The input for sequencing was CD4+ or CD8+ T cells sorted from blood, taken in a trial of the OX40 agonist ivuxolimab. The receptors originated from an adult with an advanced solid tumor such as melanoma, head and neck, liver or kidney cancer.

This clone appeared a single time. The gene calls are TRBV21-1 and TRBJ1-5; TRBD1 is taken as the D call from the table, unchecked against the DNA. TRBV21-1 is a recognized pseudogene. The CDR3 extends over 14 amino acids. Here the CDR3 reads CASSKYRGPGPQHF. DNA of the CDR3: TGTGCCAGCAGCAAATACAGGGGTCCCGGGCCCCAGCATTTT.

The CDR3 reads CASSDDGRSLYEQYF. CDR3 coding DNA: TGTGCCAGCAGTGACGACGGACGGAGTCTCTACGAGCAGTACTTC. The rearrangement links TRBV6-6 to TRBJ2-7; unclear D gene. V lost 5 bases and J 3 bases, leaving 17 bases between the germline ends. CDR3 length: 15 amino acids. Germline V gives CDR1 MNHNY, CDR2 SVGAGI (reference sequence).

The V call is TRBV7-9, the J call TRBJ2-7; 10 bases fit TRBD1. The CDR3 is 16 residues long. V shed 3 bases, J shed 0 bases, and the junction held 5 bases outside the gene matches. Germline V CDR1 and CDR2: SEHNR, FQNEAQ (reference sequence). The CDR3 sequence: CASSLVGTGDSYEQYF. In DNA, the CDR3 is TGTGCCAGCAGCTTGGTGGGGACAGGGGACTCCTACGAGCAGTACTTC.

In its sample, this clone was seen once. The V gene is TRBV6-5, the J gene TRBJ1-6; D may be TRBD1 (5 bases). CDR3 length equals 12 residues. Trimming took off 11 bases at V and 9 bases at J, with 14 bases between the two ends. Germline CDR1 and CDR2: MNHEY and SVGAGI. The CDR3 here is CASGAMASPLHF. The CDR3 DNA is TGTGCCTCCGGGGCAATGGCTTCACCCCTCCACTTT.

This clone was picked up a small number of times. The V call is TRBV11-2, the J call TRBJ2-3; D is ambiguous. The CDR3 loop spans 13 amino acids. Trimming pared 4 bases from V and 4 bases from J, leaving 9 bases between. CDR1 SGHAT and CDR2 FQNNGV come from the germline V gene. CDR3 bases: TGTGCCAGCAGCTGGACCCCCCCAGATACGCAGTATTTT. Translation gives CASSWTPPDTQYF.

The chain links TRBV7-9 to TRBJ1-2; 7 bases match TRBD1. The CDR3 totals 14 residues. Germline lookup yields CDR1 SEHNR and CDR2 FQNEAQ (reference sequence). V shed 3 bases and J 6 bases; nucleotides not matched to a gene: 7. The DNA of the CDR3 is TGTGCCAGCAGCTTCGCAGGGGGACGCCATGGCTACACCTTC. It codes for CASSFAGGRHGYTF.

CDR3 DNA sequence: TGCGCCAGCAGCCAAGGAGGACAGGGGAGGCCCGGGAGGTCTGAAGCTTTCTTT. Encoded protein: CASSQGGQGRPGRSEAFF. The V gene is TRBV4-3, the J gene TRBJ1-1, with TRBD1 identical over 9 bases. The germline V gene has CDR1 LGHNA and CDR2 YSLEER. The V segment lost 1 base and the J segment 6 bases; nucleotides outside the gene matches: 15. The CDR3 has 18 amino acids.

This chain uses TRBV29-1 with TRBJ1-2, with D tentatively TRBD1 (6 bases). Germline values: CDR1 SQVTM, CDR2 ANQGSEA. The germline V and J ends were trimmed by 6 bases and 2 bases, with 13 bases remaining between them. The CDR3 totals 13 residues. CDR3 coding DNA: TGCAGCGTCGCGGGGGCAGGAAACTATGGCTACACCTTC. Residues: CSVAGAGNYGYTF.

This sequence joins TRBV7-9 and TRBJ1-1; tentative D call: TRBD1 (6 bases). With 5 bases removed from V and 4 bases from J, the gap between germline ends came to 14 bases. Germline V gene lookup returns CDR1 SEHNR and CDR2 FQNEAQ (reference sequence). CDR3 length equals 14 residues. Here the CDR3 DNA reads TGTGCCAGCAGCCGGGGGGCCGGGGGCACTGAAGCTTTCTTT. Its protein is CASSRGAGGTEAFF.

The chain links TRBV7-9 to TRBJ1-1; D unresolved. With 0 bases removed from V and 11 bases from J, the gap between germline ends came to 13 bases. Germline CDR1 SEHNR, CDR2 FQNEAQ (reference sequence). CDR3 size: 13 residues. In DNA form, the CDR3 reads TGTGCCAGCAGCTTAGCGGCCGAGAGATGGGCTTTCTTT. The encoded protein is CASSLAAERWAFF.

The sample holds one count of this clone. The chain links TRBV14 to TRBJ2-1; D is perhaps TRBD2 (5 bases). The V gene lost 1 base and the J gene lost 9 bases, with 19 bases spanning the gap. Germline-derived CDR1 and CDR2 are SGHDN and FVKESK. The CDR3 length is 16 residues. CDR3 DNA sequence: TGTGCCAGCAGCCAAGGCTTTGGTGGGAGATTAGGTGAGCAGTTCTTC. Protein sequence: CASSQGFGGRLGEQFF. Based on the CDR3 plus reference TRBV14 and TRBJ2-1, the full variable domain is EAGVTQFPSHSVIEKGQTVTLRCDPISGHDNLYWYRRVMGKEIKFLLHFVKESKQDESGMPNNRFLAERTGGTYSTLKVQPAELEDSGVYFCASSQGFGGRLGEQFFGPGTRLTVL.

The V gene is TRBV7-9, the J gene TRBJ2-1; 7 nucleotides match TRBD2. CDR1 and CDR2 (germline): SEHNR, FQNEAQ (reference sequence). Unmatched junction bases numbered 6, after V lost 2 bases and J lost 8 bases. CDR3 length: 14 residues. Here the CDR3 reads CASSLLRAGDEQFF. The CDR3 DNA reads TGTGCCAGCAGCTTACTCAGGGCGGGGGATGAGCAGTTCTTC.

The J gene is TRBJ2-7, the V gene TRBV27; 7 bases match TRBD1. Germline trimming cut 1 base from V and 6 bases from J; bases unmatched to any gene: 12. CDR1 and CDR2 (germline): MNHEY, SMNVEV (reference sequence). There are 16 residues in the CDR3. Written as DNA, the CDR3 is TGTGCCAGCAGTTTATATAACGGACAGGATTTTGGCGAGCAGTACTTC. Amino acids: CASSLYNGQDFGEQYF.

The chain has TRBV9 and TRBJ2-3; 8 bases line up with TRBD1. Germline values: CDR1 SGDLS, CDR2 YYNGEE. J lost 2 bases, V lost 2 bases, and 10 bases had no gene match. The CDR3 is made up of 17 amino acids. The CDR3 nucleotides read TGTGCCAGCAGCGTGCCCGCAGGGGGCGACCTCACAGATACGCAGTATTTT. It encodes CASSVPAGGDLTDTQYF.

The chain has TRBV28 and TRBJ2-1, with 13 nucleotides matching TRBD2. The CDR3 is 17 residues long. J was trimmed by 8 bases and V by 3 bases; bases with no gene match: 10. Germline V gene data show CDR1 as MDHEN and CDR2 as SYDVKM. CDR3 region: CASSLPTWTSGSYEQFF. As DNA, the CDR3 is TGTGCCAGCAGTTTGCCGACGTGGACTAGCGGGAGTTATGAGCAGTTCTTC. The full variable domain, its missing parts supplied by reference TRBV28 and TRBJ2-1, is DVKVTQSSRYLVKRTGEKVFLECVQDMDHENMFWYRQDPGLGLRLIYFSYDVKMKEKGDIPEGYSVSREKKERFSLILESASTNQTSMYLCASSLPTWTSGSYEQFFGPGTRLTVL.

This clone was seen a handful of times. V is TRBV7-9 and J is TRBJ2-7; D remains unclear. Germline V gene data show CDR1 as SEHNR and CDR2 as FQNEAQ (reference sequence). The CDR3 loop spans 14 amino acids. V dropped 5 bases and J dropped 0 bases, with 11 bases sitting between them. The CDR3: CASSPSYGSYEQYF. In nucleotides, the CDR3 is TGTGCCAGCAGCCCTTCCTACGGCTCCTACGAGCAGTACTTC.

This clone was recorded only once. J is TRBJ1-1 and V is TRBV6-1, with a weak D call TRBD1 (6 bases). The germline gives CDR1 MNHNS, CDR2 SASEGT. The CDR3 has 15 amino acids. V was clipped by 6 bases and J by 1 base, with 15 bases between them. The CDR3 region has the DNA TGTGCCAGCAGACCCGGGACACTGGAGAACACTGAAGCTTTCTTT. Its protein product is CASRPGTLENTEAFF.

The chain uses TRBV5-6 and TRBJ2-7, with D possibly TRBD1 on 5 matching bases. V was clipped by 0 bases and J by 3 bases, with 13 bases between them. The CDR3 spans 15 residues. Germline CDR1 SGHDT, CDR2 YYEEEE. The CDR3 sequence: CASSLVGVGLYEQYF. As DNA, the CDR3 is TGTGCCAGCAGCTTGGTAGGGGTTGGGCTCTACGAGCAGTACTTC.

CDR3 protein: CASSPPLQGSMNTEAFF. The DNA of the CDR3 is TGTGCCAGCAGCCCCCCCCTGCAGGGATCCATGAACACTGAAGCTTTCTTT. V and J are TRBV5-6 and TRBJ1-1; possible D gene TRBD1, 5 bases. Germline V gene sequence: CDR1 SGHDT, CDR2 YYEEEE. Trimming left V 4 bases short and J 0 bases short, with 19 bases between. The CDR3 totals 17 residues.

This clone was observed a few times. The J gene is TRBJ1-1, the V gene TRBV7-9, with 7 bases identical to TRBD1. Per germline, CDR1 SEHNR and CDR2 FQNEAQ (reference sequence). The CDR3 length is 12 residues. With V trimmed by 5 bases and J by 10 bases, 7 bases remained unmatched. The CDR3 DNA reads TGTGCCAGCAGCACAGGGGAAGGGGCAGCTTTCTTT. Its translation is CASSTGEGAAFF. Full variable domain (outside the CDR3, taken from reference TRBV7-9 and TRBJ1-1): DTGVSQNPRHKITKRGQNVTFRCDPISEHNRLYWYRQTLGQGPEFLTYFQNEAQLEKSRLLSDRFSAERPKGSFSTLEIQRTEQGDSAMYLCASSTGEGAAFFGQGTRLTVV.

This sequence joins TRBV9 and TRBJ2-3; TRBD2 matches 12 bases. With 4 bases clipped from V and 4 bases from J, the junction kept 7 bases outside the gene matches. CDR1 and CDR2 (germline): SGDLS, YYNGEE. The CDR3 spans 16 residues. The chain's CDR3 is CASSSYRLAGADTQYF. The CDR3 bases are TGTGCCAGCAGCTCCTACCGACTAGCGGGAGCAGATACGCAGTATTTT.

The chain carries TRBV27 and TRBJ2-7; weak D call: TRBD1 (5 bases). The germline gives CDR1 MNHEY, CDR2 SMNVEV (reference sequence). The CDR3 totals 12 residues. Trimming cost V 3 bases and J 6 bases, with 9 bases left between them. DNA of the CDR3: TGTGCCAGCAGTTTTGTGGGGCTCGAGCAGTACTTC. As protein: CASSFVGLEQYF.

The chain has TRBV9 and TRBJ2-4; D is possibly TRBD1 (6 bases). This CDR3 contains 17 residues. The germline CDR1 and CDR2 sequences are SGDLS and YYNGEE. Trimming took 0 bases from V and 2 from J, leaving 15 bases between them. For the CDR3, the DNA is TGTGCCAGCAGCGTAGAAGGGACACCCTTCTCCAAAAACATTCAGTACTTC. Its translation: CASSVEGTPFSKNIQYF.

The V and J genes are TRBV30 and TRBJ1-3; D is possibly TRBD1 (5 bases). Germline V gives CDR1 GTSNPN, CDR2 SVGIG (reference sequence). The CDR3 loop spans 15 amino acids. V lost 0 bases to trimming and J lost 1 base, with 10 bases between them. CDR3 coding DNA: TGTGCCTGGAGTGTGGTGGAGGGGTCTGGAAACACCATATATTTT. It is translated as CAWSVVEGSGNTIYF. Full variable domain (rest looked up from reference TRBV30 and TRBJ1-3): SQTIHQWPATLVQPVGSPLSLECTVEGTSNPNLYWYRQAAGRGLQLLFYSVGIGQISSEVPQNLSASRPQDRQFILSSKKLLLSDSGFYLCAWSVVEGSGNTIYFGEGSWLTVV.